Below are 16 T cell receptor beta chains sequenced from a single sample in a study of T cell responses to AZD1222 COVID-19 vaccine. Data came from immunoSEQ multiplex PCR; TCRdb stores just in-frame clones and leaves some out. The sample records roughly 100,000 clones, about nine tenths being singletons. Here the sequenced sample was peripheral blood, taken on day 0 of AZD1222 vaccination. Every receptor here comes from an adult in good health.

Here the CDR3 DNA reads TGTGCCAGCAGCGTAGCTCCCGGGGGGACTCCCTACGAGCAGTACTTC. Its protein is CASSVAPGGTPYEQYF. The chain employs TRBV9 and TRBJ2-7, with 7 positions matching TRBD2. The germline CDR1 and CDR2 sequences are SGDLS and YYNGEE. The CDR3 loop spans 16 amino acids. The junction had 8 bases not matched to a gene; V was cut back by 0 bases and J by 2 bases.

Regarding this clone: The sample carries other DNA sequences with the same CDR3. The rearrangement uses TRBV5-1 and TRBJ2-7, with D possibly matching TRBD2 (5 bases). Germline V gives CDR1 SGHRS, CDR2 YFSETQ. This CDR3 is built from 12 residues. The V end lost 4 bases, the J end lost 0 bases, and 5 bases lay between the germline ends. CDR3 sequence reads: CASSAGSYEQYF. CDR3 bases: TGCGCCAGCAGCGCGGGCTCCTACGAGCAGTACTTC.

The chain uses TRBV24-1 and TRBJ2-3; the D is unclear. Germline V gene sequence: CDR1 KGHDR, CDR2 SFDVKD. The CDR3 has 15 amino acids. V was trimmed by 3 bases and J by 1 base, leaving 10 bases between them. This CDR3 is CATSDRNLGTDTQYF. DNA for the CDR3: TGTGCCACCAGTGATAGAAACCTTGGCACAGATACGCAGTATTTT.

The V gene is TRBV6-4, the J gene TRBJ2-6; the D is unclear. V lost 3 bases and J lost 1, with 4 bases in between. Per the germline V gene, CDR1 is MRHNA and CDR2 is SNTAGT. The CDR3 has 14 amino acids. CDR3 coding DNA: TGTGCCAGCAGTGAGCAGTCTGGGGCCAACGTCCTGACTTTC. This translates into CASSEQSGANVLTF.

V and J are TRBV21-1 and TRBJ2-7; the tabulated D call, TRBD1, remains unverified against the DNA. TRBV21-1 is described as a pseudogene. The CDR3 loop spans 14 amino acids. CDR3 sequence (DNA): TGTGCCAGCAGCGAGTTGGGCAGGGTCGGCGAGCAGTACTTC. Translating gives CASSELGRVGEQYF.

The J gene is TRBJ2-1, the V gene TRBV30; D assignment may be TRBD1 or TRBD2 (6 bases each). Per germline, CDR1 GTSNPN and CDR2 SVGIG (reference sequence). The CDR3 has 12 residues. V shed 6 bases and J shed 7 bases, with 13 bases lying between them. The CDR3 is CACSGGGNEQFF. CDR3 in DNA: TGTGCCTGTTCCGGAGGGGGAAATGAGCAGTTCTTC.

The V call is TRBV15, the J call TRBJ1-1; D gene uncertain. Trimming pared 0 bases from V and 6 bases from J, leaving 5 bases between. Germline-derived CDR1 and CDR2 are LNHNV and YYDKDF (reference sequence). The CDR3 sequence is 12 residues long. As DNA, the CDR3 is TGTGCCACCAGCAGAGATCAGCCTGAAGCTTTCTTT. This sequence encodes CATSRDQPEAFF.

V and J are TRBV14 and TRBJ1-4, with no clear D. The germline CDR1 and CDR2 sequences are SGHDN and FVKESK. The CDR3 consists of 15 residues. V gave up 4 bases and J gave up 4 bases, with 13 bases separating them. The CDR3 protein is CASSRIGRGNEKLFF. The CDR3 bases are TGTGCCAGCAGCCGGATTGGCCGGGGTAATGAAAAACTGTTTTTT.

This clone was observed a few times. This chain connects TRBV7-9 to TRBJ1-4; 7 bases map to TRBD1. Germline assignment: CDR1 SEHNR and CDR2 FQNEAQ (reference sequence). The CDR3 is made up of 14 amino acids. The J segment lost 7 bases and the V segment lost 5 bases, leaving 7 bases of the junction unmatched. For the CDR3, the DNA is TGTGCCAGCAGCCTCGAGGGGGCTAGTGAAAAACTGTTTTTT. It translates to CASSLEGASEKLFF.

This clone was observed a few times. The chain has TRBV5-1 and TRBJ2-7, with D maybe TRBD1 (5 bases). V was cut by 0 bases and J by 2 bases, with 12 bases left in between. Germline V gene sequence: CDR1 SGHRS, CDR2 YFSETQ. The CDR3 consists of 15 residues. For the CDR3, the DNA is TGCGCCAGCAGCTTGGAGCCAGGGATTGCCTACGAGCAGTACTTC. Translation: CASSLEPGIAYEQYF.

The J gene is TRBJ2-7, the V gene TRBV12-3 or TRBV12-4; TRBD1 might be the D (5 bases). The CDR3 contains 12 residues. The ends were cut back, 1 base at V and 12 bases at J, with 13 bases in the middle. As DNA, the CDR3 is TGTGCCAGCAGTTTAGGTGGGTGGGGCCCGTACTTC. Protein: CASSLGGWGPYF.

This chain joins TRBV19 and TRBJ2-3, with D maybe TRBD1 (6 bases). This CDR3 is 16 amino acids long. Germline CDR1 LNHDA, CDR2 SQIVND (reference sequence). V dropped 0 bases and J dropped 6 bases, with 16 bases sitting between them. CDR3 region: CASSIELRDIVDTQYF. Written as DNA, the CDR3 is TGTGCCAGTAGTATAGAGCTACGGGACATTGTGGATACGCAGTATTTT.

The chain recombines TRBV9 with TRBJ2-7; either TRBD1 or TRBD2 may supply D (5 bases each). This CDR3 spans 14 amino acids. Germline V gene lookup returns CDR1 SGDLS and CDR2 YYNGEE. V was shortened by 3 bases and J by 3 bases, with 13 bases between the two germline ends. CDR3 region: CASSATGTLYEQYF. The CDR3 DNA is TGTGCCAGCAGCGCTACCGGGACCCTCTACGAGCAGTACTTC.

This chain connects TRBV18 to TRBJ2-2, with D possibly TRBD1 on 7 matching bases. The CDR3 contains 17 residues. The V and J ends lost 0 bases and 2 bases respectively, with 13 bases between them. Germline CDR1 and CDR2: KGHSH and LQKENI. The CDR3 bases are TGTGCCAGCTCACCACCCTCGACAGGGACTAACACCGGGGAGCTGTTTTTT. Protein product: CASSPPSTGTNTGELFF.

V and J are TRBV5-6 and TRBJ2-2, with D possibly TRBD2 on 5 matching bases. The V end was cut by 6 bases, the J end by 4 bases, with 13 bases between. Germline V gives CDR1 SGHDT, CDR2 YYEEEE. The CDR3 is 14 residues long. The CDR3 is CASIGLFGTGELFF. The CDR3 DNA sequence: TGTGCCAGCATTGGACTTTTTGGCACCGGGGAGCTGTTTTTT.

This rearrangement joins TRBV9 to TRBJ2-6; D may be TRBD1 (6 bases). V was trimmed by 4 bases and J by 0 bases, leaving 17 bases between them. CDR1 and CDR2 from the germline V gene are SGDLS and YYNGEE. This CDR3 is built from 18 residues. CDR3 in DNA: TGTGCCAGCAGCCCCACTGGACAGACCTACTCTGGGGCCAACGTCCTGACTTTC. It is translated as CASSPTGQTYSGANVLTF.